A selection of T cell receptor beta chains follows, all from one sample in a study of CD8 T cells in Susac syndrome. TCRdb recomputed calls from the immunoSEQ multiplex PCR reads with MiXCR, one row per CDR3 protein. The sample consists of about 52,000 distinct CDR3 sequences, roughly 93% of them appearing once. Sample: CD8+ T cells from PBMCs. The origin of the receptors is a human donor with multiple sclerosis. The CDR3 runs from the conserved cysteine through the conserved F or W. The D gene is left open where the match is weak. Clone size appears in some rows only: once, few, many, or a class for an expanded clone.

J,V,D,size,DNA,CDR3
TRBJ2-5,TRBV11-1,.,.,TGTGCCAGCAGAGTGCTAGACGAGGAGAGACAGGCCAGGGGCCTAGGGACCCAGTACTTC,CASRVLDEERQARGLGTQYF
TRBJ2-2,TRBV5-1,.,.,TGCGCCAGCAGCGGAGGGCTCAACACCGGGGAGCTGTTTTTT,CASSGGLNTGELFF
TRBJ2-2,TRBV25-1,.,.,TGTGCCAGCAGTGAAGGTGACTTTTATGACACTTACACCGGGGAGCTGTTTTTT,CASSEGDFYDTYTGELFF
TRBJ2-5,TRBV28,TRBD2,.,TGTGCCAGCAGAACACGACAAAAGGGAGGGGCCGTTCGAGAGACCCAGTACTTC,CASRTRQKGGAVRETQYF
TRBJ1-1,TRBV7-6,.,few,TGTGCCAGCAGCCCTCCGGGTAGGGCTGAAGCTTTCTTT,CASSPPGRAEAFF
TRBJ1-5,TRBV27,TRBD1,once,TGTGCCAGCAGTTTATCAGGGGGCGGGCAGCCCCAGCATTTT,CASSLSGGGQPQHF
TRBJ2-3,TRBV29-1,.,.,TGCAGCGTTGATGGAGAGTTCACAGATACGCAGTATTTT,CSVDGEFTDTQYF
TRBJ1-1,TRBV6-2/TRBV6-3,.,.,TGTGCCAGCACCCTTCTTTTGAACACTGAAGCTTTCTTT,CASTLLLNTEAFF
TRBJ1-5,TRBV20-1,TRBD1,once,TGCAGTGCTACGCAACAGGGGAGGCCAGATCAGCCCCAGCATTTT,CSATQQGRPDQPQHF
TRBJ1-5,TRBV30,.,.,TGTGCCTGGAGTGTACTGAGTAATCAGCCCCAGCATTTT,CAWSVLSNQPQHF
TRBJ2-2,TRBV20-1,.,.,TGCAGTGCTAGAGAATCAAAGGCTACCGGGGAGCTGTTTTTT,CSARESKATGELFF
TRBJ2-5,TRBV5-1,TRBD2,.,TGCGCCAGCAGCTTGGATCAAGCGGGGATGTACCAAGAGACCCAGTACTTC,CASSLDQAGMYQETQYF
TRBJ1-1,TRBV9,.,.,TGTGCCAGCAGCGTAAGTTGGAGGCTGAACACTGAAGCTTTCTTT,CASSVSWRLNTEAFF
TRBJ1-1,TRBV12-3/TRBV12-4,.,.,TGTGCCAGTCAGCCCCCCGGGAGGAACACTGAAGCTTTCTTT,CASQPPGRNTEAFF
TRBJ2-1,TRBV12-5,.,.,TGTGCTAGTGGCCTTGGGCCCCTAAATGAGCAGTTCTTC,CASGLGPLNEQFF
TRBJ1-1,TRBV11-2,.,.,TGTGCCAGCACGCAGGGGCGATTGAACACTGAAGCTTTCTTT,CASTQGRLNTEAFF
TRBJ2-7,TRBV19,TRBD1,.,TGTGCCAGCAGCCCGGGACAGGGGGCTTACGAGCAGTACTTC,CASSPGQGAYEQYF
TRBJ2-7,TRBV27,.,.,TGTGCCAGCAGTATCACGACAGGGAGGTACGAGCAGTACTTC,CASSITTGRYEQYF
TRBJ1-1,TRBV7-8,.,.,TGTGCCAGCAGCTTCTCGGGTGAGGGAACGGGGACTGAAGCTTTCTTT,CASSFSGEGTGTEAFF
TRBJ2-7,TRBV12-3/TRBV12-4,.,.,TGTGCCAGCAGTTTTTTCCGGGACCACGAGCAGTACTTC,CASSFFRDHEQYF